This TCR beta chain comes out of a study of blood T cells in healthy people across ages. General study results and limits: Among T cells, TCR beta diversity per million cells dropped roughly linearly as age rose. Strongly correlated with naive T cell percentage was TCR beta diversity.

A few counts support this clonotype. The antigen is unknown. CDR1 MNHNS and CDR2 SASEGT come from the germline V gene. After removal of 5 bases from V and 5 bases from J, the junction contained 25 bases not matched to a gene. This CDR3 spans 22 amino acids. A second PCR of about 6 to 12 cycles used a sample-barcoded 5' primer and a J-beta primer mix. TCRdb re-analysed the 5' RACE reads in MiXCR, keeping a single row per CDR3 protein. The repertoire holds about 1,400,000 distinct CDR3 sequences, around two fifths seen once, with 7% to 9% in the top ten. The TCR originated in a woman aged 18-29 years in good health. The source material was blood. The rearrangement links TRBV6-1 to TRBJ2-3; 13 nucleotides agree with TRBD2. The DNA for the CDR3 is TGTGCCAGCAGTAAACTACGGAGGATACCCGAACTAGCGGGAGGGCGTGAAGATACGCAGTATTTT. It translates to CASSKLRRIPELAGGREDTQYF.